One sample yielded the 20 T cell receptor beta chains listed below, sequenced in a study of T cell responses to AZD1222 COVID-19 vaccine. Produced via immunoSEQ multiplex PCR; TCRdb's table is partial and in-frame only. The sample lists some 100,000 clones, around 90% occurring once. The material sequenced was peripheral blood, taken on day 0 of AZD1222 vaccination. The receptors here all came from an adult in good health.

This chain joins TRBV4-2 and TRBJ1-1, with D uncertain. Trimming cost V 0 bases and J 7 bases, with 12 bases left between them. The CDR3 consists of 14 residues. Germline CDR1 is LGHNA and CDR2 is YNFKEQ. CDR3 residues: CASSQEKQGREAFF. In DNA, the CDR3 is TGTGCCAGCAGCCAAGAAAAGCAAGGGCGTGAAGCTTTCTTT.

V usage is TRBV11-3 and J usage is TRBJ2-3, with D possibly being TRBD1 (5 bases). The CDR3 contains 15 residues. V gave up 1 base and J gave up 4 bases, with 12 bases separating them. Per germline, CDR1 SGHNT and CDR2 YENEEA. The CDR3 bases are TGTGCCAGCAGCTTAGGGGGAAGGGGTCCAGATACGCAGTATTTT. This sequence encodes CASSLGGRGPDTQYF.

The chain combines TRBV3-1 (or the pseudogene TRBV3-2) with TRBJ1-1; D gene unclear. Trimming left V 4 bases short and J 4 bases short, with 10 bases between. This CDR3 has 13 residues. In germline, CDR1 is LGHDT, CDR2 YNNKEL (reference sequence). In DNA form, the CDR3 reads TGTGCCAGCAGCCCCCTTTTGACCACTGAAGCTTTCTTT. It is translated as CASSPLLTTEAFF.

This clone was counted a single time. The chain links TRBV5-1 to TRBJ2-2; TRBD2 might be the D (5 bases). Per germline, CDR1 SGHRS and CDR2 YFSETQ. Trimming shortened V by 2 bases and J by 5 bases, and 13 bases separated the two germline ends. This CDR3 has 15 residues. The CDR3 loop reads CASSLEGHYTGELFF. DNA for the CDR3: TGCGCCAGCAGCTTAGAGGGTCATTATACCGGGGAGCTGTTTTTT.

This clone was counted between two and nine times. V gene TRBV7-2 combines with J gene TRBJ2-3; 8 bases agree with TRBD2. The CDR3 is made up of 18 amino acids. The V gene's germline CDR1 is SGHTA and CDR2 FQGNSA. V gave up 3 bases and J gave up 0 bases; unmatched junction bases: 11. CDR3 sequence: CASSFWPSGLLSTDTQYF. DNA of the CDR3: TGTGCCAGCAGCTTTTGGCCTAGCGGGCTTCTTAGCACAGATACGCAGTATTTT.

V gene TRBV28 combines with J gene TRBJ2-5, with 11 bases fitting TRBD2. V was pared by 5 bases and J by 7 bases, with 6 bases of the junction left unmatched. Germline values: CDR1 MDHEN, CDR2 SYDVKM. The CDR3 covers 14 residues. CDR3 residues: CASSTLAGGGTQYF. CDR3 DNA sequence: TGTGCCAGCAGTACCTTAGCGGGAGGGGGGACCCAGTACTTC.

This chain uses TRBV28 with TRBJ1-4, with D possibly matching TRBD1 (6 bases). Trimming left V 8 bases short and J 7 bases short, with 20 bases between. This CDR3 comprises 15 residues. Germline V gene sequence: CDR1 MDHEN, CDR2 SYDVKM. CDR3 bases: TGTGCCAGCGGATCACTAATGGGGGGCTCTGAAAAACTGTTTTTT. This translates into CASGSLMGGSEKLFF.

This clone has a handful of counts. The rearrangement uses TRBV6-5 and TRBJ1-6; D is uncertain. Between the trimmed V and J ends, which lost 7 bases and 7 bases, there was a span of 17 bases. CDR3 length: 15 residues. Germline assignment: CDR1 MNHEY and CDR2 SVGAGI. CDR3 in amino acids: CASTVKGAMNSPLHF. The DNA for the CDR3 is TGTGCCAGCACGGTGAAGGGTGCGATGAATTCACCCCTCCACTTT.

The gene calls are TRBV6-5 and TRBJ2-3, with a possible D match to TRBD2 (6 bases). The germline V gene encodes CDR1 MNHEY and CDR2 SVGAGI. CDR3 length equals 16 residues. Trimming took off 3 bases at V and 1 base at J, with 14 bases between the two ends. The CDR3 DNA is TGTGCCAGCAGTTATGAGGGAGGACTGGGCACAGATACGCAGTATTTT. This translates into CASSYEGGLGTDTQYF.

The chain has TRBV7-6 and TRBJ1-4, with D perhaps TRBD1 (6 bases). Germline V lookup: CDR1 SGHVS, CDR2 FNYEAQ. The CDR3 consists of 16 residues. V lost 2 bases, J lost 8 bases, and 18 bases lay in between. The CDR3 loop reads CASSLIAAGAAEKLFF. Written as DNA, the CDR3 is TGTGCCAGCAGCTTAATAGCAGCAGGGGCCGCGGAAAAACTGTTTTTT.

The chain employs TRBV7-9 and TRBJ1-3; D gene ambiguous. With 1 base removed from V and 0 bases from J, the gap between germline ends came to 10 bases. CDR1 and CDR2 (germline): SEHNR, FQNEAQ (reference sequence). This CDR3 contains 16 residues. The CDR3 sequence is CASSLGERVSGNTIYF. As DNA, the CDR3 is TGTGCCAGCAGCTTAGGGGAAAGGGTCTCTGGAAACACCATATATTTT.

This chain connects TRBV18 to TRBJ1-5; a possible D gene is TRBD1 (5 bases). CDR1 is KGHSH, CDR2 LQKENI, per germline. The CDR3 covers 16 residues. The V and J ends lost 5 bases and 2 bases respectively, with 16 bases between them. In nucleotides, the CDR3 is TGTGCCAGCTCAGGGGGGACCGATACGGGCAATCAGCCCCAGCATTTT. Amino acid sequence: CASSGGTDTGNQPQHF.

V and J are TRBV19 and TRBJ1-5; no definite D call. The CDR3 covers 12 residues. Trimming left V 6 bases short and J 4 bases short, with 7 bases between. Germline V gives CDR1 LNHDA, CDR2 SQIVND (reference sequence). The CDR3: CASRDGNQPQHF. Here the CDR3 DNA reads TGTGCCAGTAGGGACGGGAATCAGCCCCAGCATTTT.

The CDR3 region is CASSEPNGGADTQYF. In nucleotides, the CDR3 is TGTGCCAGCAGCGAGCCCAACGGCGGCGCAGATACGCAGTATTTT. The chain couples TRBV28 to TRBJ2-3; D is unresolved. The CDR3 runs 15 residues. Germline CDR1 and CDR2: MDHEN and SYDVKM. Deletions cut 6 bases from V and 4 bases from J, with 17 bases between.

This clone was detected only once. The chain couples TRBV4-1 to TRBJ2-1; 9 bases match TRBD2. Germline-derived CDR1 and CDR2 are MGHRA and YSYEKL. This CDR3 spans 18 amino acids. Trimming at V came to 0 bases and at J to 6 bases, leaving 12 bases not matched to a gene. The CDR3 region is CASSQDRGASGALNEQFF. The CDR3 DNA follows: TGCGCCAGCAGCCAAGATAGGGGGGCTAGCGGGGCCCTCAATGAGCAGTTCTTC.

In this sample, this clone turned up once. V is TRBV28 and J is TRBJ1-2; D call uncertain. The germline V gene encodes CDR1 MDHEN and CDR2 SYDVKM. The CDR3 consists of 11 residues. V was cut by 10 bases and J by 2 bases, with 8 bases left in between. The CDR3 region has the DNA TGTGCCACCAAGCTAAACTATGGCTACACCTTC. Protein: CATKLNYGYTF.

The CDR3 sequence: CASGQGENGYTF. CDR3 in DNA: TGTGCCAGCGGACAGGGGGAAAATGGCTACACCTTC. The genes are TRBV28 and TRBJ1-2; 10 nucleotides line up with TRBD1. This CDR3 spans 12 amino acids. J gave up 6 bases and V 8 bases, and 3 bases lay outside the gene matches. Germline CDR1 reads MDHEN; CDR2 reads SYDVKM.

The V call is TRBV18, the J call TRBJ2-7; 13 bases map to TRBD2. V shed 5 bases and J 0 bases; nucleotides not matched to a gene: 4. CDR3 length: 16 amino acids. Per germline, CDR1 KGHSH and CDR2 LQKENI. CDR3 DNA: TGTGCCAGCTCAAAAAGGACTAGCGGGAGCTCCTACGAGCAGTACTTC. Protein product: CASSKRTSGSSYEQYF.

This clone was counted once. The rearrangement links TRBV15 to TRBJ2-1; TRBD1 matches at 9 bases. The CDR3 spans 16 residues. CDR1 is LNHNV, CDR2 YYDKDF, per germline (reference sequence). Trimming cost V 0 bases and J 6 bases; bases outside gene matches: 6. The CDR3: CATSRDQGTGSNEQFF. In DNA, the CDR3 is TGTGCCACCAGCAGAGATCAGGGGACAGGGAGCAATGAGCAGTTCTTC.

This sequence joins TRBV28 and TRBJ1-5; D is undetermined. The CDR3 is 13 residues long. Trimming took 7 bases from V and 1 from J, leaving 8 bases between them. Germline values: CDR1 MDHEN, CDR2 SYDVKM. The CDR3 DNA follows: TGTGCCAGCAAAGGTGTGAGCAATCAGCCCCAGCATTTT. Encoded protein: CASKGVSNQPQHF.